Presented here are 13 T cell receptor beta chains from one specimen sequenced in a study of blood T cell repertoires in COVID-19. Some clones are missing from TCRdb's copy, which holds only in-frame ones; the method was immunoSEQ multiplex PCR. This table has under 200,000 clones, just under 85% appearing once. The sequenced material came from peripheral blood. Every receptor here comes from a man aged 55 to 70 with COVID-19, enrolled during active disease.

The rearrangement joins TRBV19 to TRBJ2-1; 7 positions agree with TRBD1. CDR1 is LNHDA and CDR2 is SQIVND in the germline V gene (reference sequence). Trimming cost V 5 bases and J 10 bases; bases outside gene matches: 17. This CDR3 contains 16 residues. The CDR3 sequence is CASSFRTGISLGEQFF. As DNA, the CDR3 is TGTGCCAGTAGTTTTCGGACAGGAATATCGTTAGGAGAGCAGTTCTTC.

This clone was seen more than once but under ten times. V and J are TRBV7-2 and TRBJ1-2; no reliable D call. The length of the CDR3 is 14 residues. Between the trimmed V and J ends, which lost 3 bases and 2 bases, there was a span of 10 bases. CDR1 is SGHTA and CDR2 is FQGNSA in the germline V gene. In nucleotides, the CDR3 is TGTGCCAGCAGCTTGAGGGAGCGGAACTATGGCTACACCTTC. Translated, it gives CASSLRERNYGYTF.

This chain connects TRBV5-6 to TRBJ2-1, with 8 bases that match TRBD1. After removal of 2 bases from V and 4 bases from J, the junction contained 8 bases not matched to a gene. This CDR3 is built from 16 residues. CDR1 is SGHDT, CDR2 YYEEEE, per germline. CDR3 protein: CASSFGRQGTYNEQFF. CDR3 coding DNA: TGTGCCAGCAGCTTCGGAAGACAGGGGACTTACAATGAGCAGTTCTTC.

The table lists this clone with a count of one. V and J are TRBV29-1 and TRBJ2-1; 7 positions agree with TRBD1. This CDR3 has 12 residues. Germline trimming cut 3 bases from V and 7 bases from J; bases unmatched to any gene: 3. The germline V gene has CDR1 SQVTM and CDR2 ANQGSEA. The CDR3 region is CSVEKGANEQFF. The CDR3 bases are TGCAGCGTTGAGAAGGGGGCGAATGAGCAGTTCTTC.

This clone was detected only once. The chain is built from TRBV6-6 and TRBJ2-5; 10 bases map to TRBD1. Looked up from germline, CDR1 is MNHNY and CDR2 is SVGAGI (reference sequence). V shed 6 bases, J shed 7 bases, and the junction held 5 bases outside the gene matches. The CDR3 totals 13 residues. The CDR3 region is CASSIRDRGTQYF. CDR3 sequence (DNA): TGTGCCAGCAGCATCCGGGACAGGGGGACCCAGTACTTC.

V gene TRBV6-5 combines with J gene TRBJ2-2; D is perhaps TRBD1 (6 bases). Germline loops: CDR1 MNHEY, CDR2 SVGAGI. V lost 6 bases, J lost 3 bases, and 14 bases lay in between. The CDR3 covers 15 residues. CDR3 in amino acids: CASRKDRQHTGELFF. DNA of the CDR3: TGTGCCAGCAGGAAGGACAGACAGCACACCGGGGAGCTGTTTTTT.

CDR3 sequence: CASSGGWAEAFF. DNA for the CDR3: TGTGCCAGCAGCGGGGGTTGGGCTGAAGCTTTCTTT. The V and J genes are TRBV27 and TRBJ1-1, with D possibly TRBD1 on 5 matching bases. V lost 6 bases to trimming and J lost 6 bases, with 11 bases between them. Looked up from germline, CDR1 is MNHEY and CDR2 is SMNVEV (reference sequence). This CDR3 comprises 12 residues.

The chain recombines TRBV19 with TRBJ2-7; a possible D gene is TRBD2 (7 bases). Germline V CDR1 and CDR2: LNHDA, SQIVND (reference sequence). CDR3 size: 16 residues. V shed 4 bases and J shed 3 bases, with 19 bases lying between them. CDR3 bases: TGTGCCAGTAGTAAGGGGTCTAGCGGAGGGGGCTACGAGCAGTACTTC. Amino acids: CASSKGSSGGGYEQYF.

V and J are TRBV6-2 or TRBV6-3 and TRBJ1-6; 7 bases line up with TRBD1. In germline, CDR1 is MNHEY, CDR2 SVGEGT. Trimming at V came to 0 bases and at J to 0 bases, leaving 2 bases not matched to a gene. The CDR3 runs to 17 residues. This CDR3 is CASSYSGGSSYNSPLHF. The CDR3, as DNA: TGTGCCAGCAGTTACTCAGGGGGCAGCTCCTATAATTCACCCCTCCACTTT.

This clone occurred once. V gene TRBV5-1 combines with J gene TRBJ2-1; the match to TRBD2 covers 8 bases. V dropped 0 bases and J dropped 8; count of bases not matched to a gene: 7. This CDR3 is built from 15 residues. From germline, CDR1 is SGHRS and CDR2 YFSETQ. CDR3 in DNA: TGCGCCAGCAGCTTGGAAACGGGAGGGCGGGATGAGCAGTTCTTC. Amino acids: CASSLETGGRDEQFF.

V is TRBV24-1 and J is TRBJ2-1; D unresolved. The length of the CDR3 is 15 residues. V gave up 2 bases and J gave up 3 bases, with 10 bases separating them. Germline-derived CDR1 and CDR2 are KGHDR and SFDVKD. The CDR3 sequence: CATSDSLSYYNEQFF. The CDR3 DNA reads as TGTGCCACCAGTGATTCTCTGAGCTACTACAATGAGCAGTTCTTC.

This chain connects TRBV28 to TRBJ1-2; the D gene is possibly TRBD1 (5 bases). The length of the CDR3 is 16 residues. CDR1 and CDR2 (germline): MDHEN, SYDVKM. Trimming removed 9 bases at V and 0 bases at J, with 20 bases between. The CDR3 here is CASTFGGTRANYGYTF. The CDR3 DNA sequence: TGTGCCAGTACCTTCGGGGGGACTCGAGCTAACTATGGCTACACCTTC.

This rearrangement joins TRBV2 to TRBJ1-1, with D perhaps TRBD1 (6 bases). V dropped 7 bases and J dropped 0 bases, with 12 bases sitting between them. The CDR3 spans 14 residues. Germline values: CDR1 SNHLY, CDR2 FYNNEI. The CDR3 nucleotides read TGTGCCAGCACCGACTGGACAGTGAACACTGAAGCTTTCTTT. Translated: CASTDWTVNTEAFF.